A selection of T cell receptor beta chains follows, all from one sample in a study. MiXCR was run by TCRdb on the 5' RACE reads, yielding one entry per CDR3 protein. The data show about 47,000 distinct CDR3 sequences, around 26% seen once. The sequenced material came from naive CD4+ T cells sorted from blood. These TCRs come from a female donor with breast cancer. The CDR3 runs from the conserved cysteine through the conserved F or W. A D gene is named only where the DNA matches it firmly. Only part of the rows carry a size: once, few, many, or a class if the clone is expanded.

length	V	D	size	J	CDR3	DNA
15	TRBV2	.	few	TRBJ1-3	CASTPTGLRGNTIYF	TGTGCCAGCACCCCGACAGGTCTAAGGGGAAACACCATATATTTT
17	TRBV5-1	.	few	TRBJ2-2	CASSLMSPLTNTGELFF	TGCGCCAGCAGCTTGATGAGCCCCCTCACGAACACCGGGGAGCTGTTTTTT
14	TRBV20-1	.	many	TRBJ2-2	CSAYRLVATGELFF	TGCAGTGCCTACCGACTCGTGGCCACCGGGGAGCTGTTTTTT
15	TRBV28	TRBD2	.	TRBJ2-3	CASRDRGGWTDTQYF	TGTGCCAGCAGGGATCGGGGAGGGTGGACAGATACGCAGTATTTT
13	TRBV6-6	.	once	TRBJ1-5	CASREGVGQPQHF	TGTGCCAGCAGAGAAGGTGTCGGTCAGCCCCAGCATTTT
16	TRBV5-1	TRBD2	.	TRBJ2-1	CASRRSGAVSYNEQFF	TGCGCCAGCCGCCGAAGCGGGGCCGTATCCTACAATGAGCAGTTCTTC
14	TRBV5-1	.	few	TRBJ2-3	CASSLGAGEDTQYF	TGCGCCAGCAGCTTGGGGGCTGGAGAAGATACGCAGTATTTT
17	TRBV28	TRBD2	many	TRBJ2-1	CASSPAGLAEGWNEQFF	TGTGCCAGCAGCCCTGCCGGGCTAGCGGAGGGGTGGAATGAGCAGTTCTTC
16	TRBV28	.	.	TRBJ2-7	CASSTFGNPRRYEQYF	TGTGCCAGCAGTACATTCGGTAACCCTCGACGCTACGAGCAGTACTTC
17	TRBV20-1	TRBD2	.	TRBJ2-1	CSAAGTTFTLGYNEQFF	TGCAGTGCTGCCGGGACTACCTTTACTTTGGGCTACAATGAGCAGTTCTTC
15	TRBV2	.	few	TRBJ1-1	CASSENGVPGPEAFF	TGTGCCAGCAGTGAAAATGGGGTACCTGGCCCTGAAGCTTTCTTT
15	TRBV20-1	TRBD2	few	TRBJ2-2	CSARSSGGNTGELFF	TGCAGTGCTAGATCTAGCGGGGGGAACACCGGGGAGCTGTTTTTT
12	TRBV5-1	TRBD1	many	TRBJ1-2	CASSTDRGEYTF	TGCGCCAGCAGCACAGACAGGGGAGAATACACCTTC
15	TRBV5-1	.	few	TRBJ1-4	CASSLTEAAPGKLFF	TGCGCCAGCAGCCTCACGGAGGCGGCCCCTGGAAAACTGTTTTTT
16	TRBV7-3	.	.	TRBJ2-2	CASSLGAGSNTGELVF	TGTGCCAGCAGCTTAGGGGCGGGTTCGAACACCGGGGAGCTGGTTTTT
14	TRBV7-2	TRBD1	many	TRBJ2-1	CASSFGTANNEQFF	TGTGCCAGCAGCTTCGGGACAGCTAACAATGAGCAGTTCTTC
14	TRBV9	.	few	TRBJ1-1	CASSPEQFRSQAFF	TGTGCCAGCAGCCCCGAGCAGTTCCGAAGTCAAGCTTTCTTT
15	TRBV7-9	.	.	TRBJ1-1	CASSSPGARAAEAFF	TGTGCCAGCAGCTCCCCCGGGGCAAGGGCTGCTGAAGCTTTCTTT
14	TRBV7-9	.	.	TRBJ2-3	CASSLAGALPWQYF	TGTGCCAGCAGCTTAGCGGGAGCCCTCCCATGGCAGTATTTT
14	TRBV7-9	TRBD1	.	TRBJ1-5	CASSPGTGNQPQHF	TGTGCCAGCAGCCCCGGGACAGGGAATCAGCCCCAGCATTTT
14	TRBV5-1	.	.	TRBJ2-2	CASSTLYHTGELFF	TGCGCCAGCAGCACCCTATACCACACCGGGGAGCTGTTTTTT
15	TRBV7-2	.	many	TRBJ2-1	CASSLGLGPYNEQFF	TGTGCCAGCAGCTTAGGACTAGGCCCCTACAATGAGCAGTTCTTC
14	TRBV4-1	.	.	TRBJ1-1	CASSQPTMNTEAFF	TGCGCCAGCAGCCAACCCACCATGAACACTGAAGCTTTCTTT
16	TRBV7-2	.	few	TRBJ2-4	CVSSLGRAIAKNIQYF	TGTGTCAGCAGCTTAGGAAGGGCTATAGCCAAAAACATTCAGTACTTC
16	TRBV30	TRBD1	.	TRBJ2-6	CAWTGQGARGANVLTF	TGTGCCTGGACGGGACAGGGGGCACGTGGGGCCAACGTCCTGACTTTC
16	TRBV28	TRBD1	.	TRBJ2-7	CASSLRGGWASYEQYF	TGTGCCAGCAGTTTACGAGGGGGCTGGGCCTCCTACGAGCAGTACTTC
11	TRBV12-3/TRBV12-4	.	.	TRBJ1-2	CASRRDVGYTF	TGTGCCAGCAGGAGGGACGTGGGCTACACCTTC
17	TRBV25-1	TRBD2	.	TRBJ2-1	CASSEYQGLAESNEQFF	TGTGCCAGCAGTGAATACCAGGGACTAGCGGAGAGTAATGAGCAGTTCTTC
16	TRBV18	TRBD1	.	TRBJ2-5	CASSPRDRGRGETQYF	TGTGCCAGCTCACCCCGGGACAGGGGGCGCGGAGAGACCCAGTACTTC
15	TRBV7-6	.	medium-sized	TRBJ1-1	CASSLSGQLNTEAFF	TGTGCCAGCAGCTTAAGTGGACAGTTGAACACTGAAGCTTTCTTT
16	TRBV4-2	.	.	TRBJ2-3	CASSQDGGGNTDTQYF	TGTGCCAGCAGCCAAGATGGCGGGGGCAACACAGATACGCAGTATTTT
16	TRBV7-2	TRBD2	few	TRBJ2-3	CASSLNSRGGVDTQYF	TGTGCCAGCAGCTTAAATTCGCGGGGGGGCGTAGATACGCAGTATTTT
14	TRBV28	.	few	TRBJ2-1	CASKSGTVSNEQFF	TGTGCCAGCAAATCGGGCACGGTCTCCAATGAGCAGTTCTTC
15	TRBV7-2	.	medium-sized	TRBJ2-5	CASSLEVAAGRTQYF	TGTGCCAGCAGCTTAGAAGTCGCGGCAGGGAGGACCCAGTACTTC
20	TRBV12-3/TRBV12-4	TRBD1	.	TRBJ2-3	CASSLTNPEQGKFGTDTQYF	TGTGCCAGCAGTTTAACAAACCCAGAACAGGGGAAGTTCGGCACAGATACGCAGTATTTT
14	TRBV6-2/TRBV6-3	.	.	TRBJ1-5	CTSSNRRYNQPQHF	TGTACCAGCAGTAATCGACGGTACAATCAGCCCCAGCATTTT
15	TRBV4-1	.	few	TRBJ1-6	CASSQDRFYNSPLHF	TGCGCCAGCAGCCAAGATAGGTTCTATAATTCACCCCTCCACTTT
13	TRBV18	.	.	TRBJ1-2	CASSREGPGGYTF	TGTGCCAGCTCCCGGGAGGGCCCGGGAGGCTACACCTTC
15	TRBV10-3	TRBD1	once	TRBJ2-3	CAISPGGQSTDTQYF	TGTGCCATCAGTCCAGGGGGCCAGAGCACAGATACGCAGTATTTT
13	TRBV12-3/TRBV12-4	.	.	TRBJ2-1	CASTSSAYNEQFF	TGTGCCAGCACGTCTAGCGCATACAATGAGCAGTTCTTC
14	TRBV12-3/TRBV12-4	.	.	TRBJ1-5	CASSLDPQDQPQHF	TGTGCCAGCAGTTTAGATCCCCAGGACCAGCCCCAGCATTTT
13	TRBV5-1	.	few	TRBJ2-1	CASSLTGDNEQFF	TGCGCCAGCAGCTTAACTGGCGACAATGAGCAGTTCTTC
11	TRBV6-4	.	few	TRBJ2-5	CASRTWETQYF	TGTGCCAGCAGGACATGGGAGACCCAGTACTTC
16	TRBV9	TRBD2	few	TRBJ2-3	CASSVASGGSMDTQYF	TGTGCCAGCAGCGTAGCTAGCGGGGGCTCAATGGATACGCAGTATTTT
11	TRBV6-1	.	.	TRBJ1-2	CASAVGYGYTF	TGTGCCAGCGCAGTGGGCTATGGCTACACCTTC
13	TRBV6-1	.	few	TRBJ1-1	CASSEEEFTEAFF	TGTGCCAGCAGTGAAGAGGAATTTACTGAAGCTTTCTTT
18	TRBV6-5	TRBD1	.	TRBJ2-2	CASSYSGTGGFDTGELFF	TGTGCCAGCAGTTACTCCGGGACAGGGGGCTTCGACACCGGGGAGCTGTTTTTT
14	TRBV28	.	.	TRBJ1-5	CASSFRGGNQPQHF	TGTGCCAGCAGTTTCCGTGGGGGCAATCAGCCCCAGCATTTT
15	TRBV12-3/TRBV12-4	TRBD2	few	TRBJ2-1	CASSRSGIRNSEQFF	TGTGCCAGCAGTCGTAGCGGGATCCGGAACAGTGAGCAGTTCTTC
15	TRBV4-1	TRBD2	.	TRBJ2-1	CASSQRLAGGNEQFF	TGCGCCAGCAGCCAACGACTAGCGGGGGGGAATGAGCAGTTCTTC
18	TRBV9	TRBD1	.	TRBJ1-3	CASSVAPSADRDGNTIYF	TGTGCCAGCAGCGTAGCTCCCAGCGCCGACAGGGATGGAAACACCATATATTTT